The 13 T cell receptor beta chains below were found in one sample sequenced in a study of OX40 agonist ivuxolimab in advanced cancers. The library was made by the immunoSEQ multiplex PCR assay. The clones in this table, taken by TCRdb from immuneACCESS, are in-frame only. Not every clone is retained; where verified, under half of the shortfall comes from an unresolved V gene, and the cause of the rest is unknown. The sample includes approximately 30,000 clones, with about 90% observed a single time. The ten biggest clones cover roughly 34% of the sample. This sample comprised CD4+ or CD8+ T cells sorted from blood, obtained in a trial of the OX40 agonist ivuxolimab. Source of these receptors: an adult with an advanced solid tumor such as melanoma, head and neck, liver or kidney cancer.

Within the sample, this clone is medium-sized (0.01 to 0.1%). CDR3 protein: CASSQDAGQNYGYTF. The CDR3 DNA reads as TGTGCCAGCAGCCAAGACGCAGGGCAGAACTATGGCTACACCTTC. The rearrangement joins TRBV4-2 to TRBJ1-2; D is perhaps TRBD1 (5 bases). Germline CDR1 reads LGHNA; CDR2 reads YNFKEQ. This CDR3 spans 15 amino acids. Trimming cost V 0 bases and J 2 bases, with 10 bases left between them.

This chain connects TRBV27 to TRBJ2-3; 8 bases align to TRBD2. Germline loops: CDR1 MNHEY, CDR2 SMNVEV (reference sequence). This CDR3 contains 15 residues. Losses at the gene ends were 4 bases for V and 0 bases for J; bases not matched to a gene: 3. The CDR3 loop is CASSWTSSSTDTQYF. CDR3 nucleotides: TGTGCCAGCAGTTGGACTAGCTCTAGCACAGATACGCAGTATTTT.

The CDR3 is CASSPDRGLAKNIQYF. Here the CDR3 DNA reads TGTGCCAGCAGTCCCGACAGGGGACTAGCCAAAAACATTCAGTACTTC. The rearrangement uses TRBV28 and TRBJ2-4, with 8 bases that match TRBD1. CDR1 is MDHEN and CDR2 is SYDVKM in the germline V gene. This CDR3 is built from 16 residues. After removal of 5 bases from V and 0 bases from J, the junction contained 6 bases not matched to a gene.

As DNA, the CDR3 is TGTGCCAGCAGTTTAGGATCTAGGGGGCAGGGCTACACCTTC. Protein product: CASSLGSRGQGYTF. The rearrangement links TRBV28 to TRBJ1-2; 7 positions agree with TRBD1. The CDR3 extends over 14 amino acids. V gave up 2 bases and J gave up 8 bases; unmatched junction bases: 8. CDR1 MDHEN and CDR2 SYDVKM come from the germline V gene.

The chain is built from TRBV5-1 and TRBJ2-7; TRBD1 agrees at 7 bases. CDR3 length equals 15 residues. Germline V CDR1 and CDR2: SGHRS, YFSETQ. Losses at the gene ends were 4 bases for V and 6 bases for J; bases not matched to a gene: 13. CDR3 nucleotide sequence: TGCGCCAGCAGCAAGGGACAGCCCCCATCTGGCGAGCAGTACTTC. Protein sequence: CASSKGQPPSGEQYF.

The J gene is TRBJ2-7, the V gene TRBV27, with 8 nucleotides matching TRBD1. Germline loops: CDR1 MNHEY, CDR2 SMNVEV (reference sequence). After removal of 3 bases from V and 5 bases from J, the junction contained 3 bases not matched to a gene. CDR3 length equals 13 residues. Here the CDR3 DNA reads TGTGCCAGCAGTTTCCAGGGGGCCGACGAGCAGTACTTC. Translating gives CASSFQGADEQYF.

The chain has TRBV13 and TRBJ2-7; TRBD1 might be the D (6 bases). Germline values: CDR1 PRHDT, CDR2 FYEKMQ (reference sequence). The CDR3 is 14 residues long. Trimming cost V 5 bases and J 0 bases, with 11 bases left between them. The CDR3 is CASSMGQPSYEQYF. CDR3 sequence (DNA): TGTGCCAGCAGCATGGGACAACCCTCCTACGAGCAGTACTTC.

The CDR3, as DNA: TGTGCCAGCAGCGTGGGGTGGGGCGGGGGCACTGAAGCTTTCTTT. Translation gives CASSVGWGGGTEAFF. V gene TRBV9 combines with J gene TRBJ1-1, with D possibly matching TRBD1 (5 bases). With 2 bases removed from V and 4 bases from J, the gap between germline ends came to 15 bases. The CDR3 has 15 amino acids. CDR1 is SGDLS and CDR2 is YYNGEE in the germline V gene.

The J gene is TRBJ2-7, the V gene TRBV6-5, with D uncertain. Trimming took off 2 bases at V and 7 bases at J, with 6 bases between the two ends. The CDR3 spans 11 residues. CDR1 and CDR2 (germline): MNHEY, SVGAGI. In DNA, the CDR3 is TGTGCCAGCAGTTACCCCCCGGAGCAGTACTTC. This codes for CASSYPPEQYF.

This chain links TRBV2 with TRBJ2-7; D is undetermined. CDR3 length: 13 amino acids. V lost 2 bases, J lost 1 base, and 6 bases lay in between. CDR1 SNHLY and CDR2 FYNNEI come from the germline V gene. The CDR3 is CASSEYSSYEQYF. CDR3 in DNA: TGTGCCAGCAGTGAATATAGTTCCTACGAGCAGTACTTC.

This rearrangement joins TRBV7-9 to TRBJ2-7; 7 positions match TRBD2. Germline CDR1 is SEHNR and CDR2 is FQNEAQ (reference sequence). The CDR3 has 14 amino acids. Trimming took 1 base from V and 6 from J; bases not matched to a gene: 6. CDR3 amino acids: CASSLVGGSGEQYF. In DNA form, the CDR3 reads TGTGCCAGCAGCTTAGTGGGGGGGTCCGGCGAGCAGTACTTC.

This chain uses TRBV9 with TRBJ2-7, with a weak D call TRBD2 (6 bases). Germline assignment: CDR1 SGDLS and CDR2 YYNGEE. This CDR3 spans 15 amino acids. V was cut by 0 bases and J by 3 bases, with 13 bases left in between. Here the CDR3 DNA reads TGTGCCAGCAGCGTAGGGGACTCGGTTAGCTACGAGCAGTACTTC. The encoded protein is CASSVGDSVSYEQYF. Combining the CDR3 with reference TRBV9 and TRBJ2-7 gives the whole variable domain DSGVTQTPKHLITATGQRVTLRCSPRSGDLSVYWYQQSLDQGLQFLIQYYNGEERAKGNILERFSAQQFPDLHSELNLSSLELGDSALYFCASSVGDSVSYEQYFGPGTRLTVT.

The count of this clone is one. This sequence joins TRBV2 and TRBJ2-1, with D maybe TRBD2 (6 bases). Per germline, CDR1 SNHLY and CDR2 FYNNEI. The CDR3 covers 17 residues. V lost 1 base, J lost 3 bases, and 16 bases lay in between. CDR3 DNA sequence: TGTGCCAGCAGTGAAGAGGAGTGGGAGGCCCTCTACAATGAGCAGTTCTTC. Its translation is CASSEEEWEALYNEQFF.